This T cell receptor beta chain was identified during a study of cytotoxic CD8 clonotypes in ibrutinib-treated CLL. For the study at large: The group held some 11 relapsed/refractory and under 16 treatment-naive patients, with fewer than 18 IGHV unmutated. Partial response was seen in 24 patients and complete response in 2; after median 68 months, roughly 14 stayed remitted, roughly twelve progressed.

Sequencing was designed to attain a depth spanning 1 in 200,000 to 1 in 1 million T cells. Measured with immunoSEQ multiplex PCR; TCRdb has only the in-frame clones, and not every one. The table includes approximately 350,000 clones, approximately 67% detected once. The CDR3 spans 14 residues. CDR1 and CDR2 from the germline V gene are ENHRY and SYGVKD. In this sample, this clone turned up a few times. The junction departs from germline at one end; a sequencing error may be responsible. The receptor was isolated from a human donor with chronic lymphocytic leukemia. This rearrangement joins TRBV10-3 to TRBJ1-1; unclear D gene. The sample here was PBMCs, taken after 36 months of ibrutinib treatment. DNA for the CDR3: TGTGCCATCAGTGAGTCTCCTTTGAATACTGAAGCTTTCTTT. Its protein is CAISESPLNTEAFF.